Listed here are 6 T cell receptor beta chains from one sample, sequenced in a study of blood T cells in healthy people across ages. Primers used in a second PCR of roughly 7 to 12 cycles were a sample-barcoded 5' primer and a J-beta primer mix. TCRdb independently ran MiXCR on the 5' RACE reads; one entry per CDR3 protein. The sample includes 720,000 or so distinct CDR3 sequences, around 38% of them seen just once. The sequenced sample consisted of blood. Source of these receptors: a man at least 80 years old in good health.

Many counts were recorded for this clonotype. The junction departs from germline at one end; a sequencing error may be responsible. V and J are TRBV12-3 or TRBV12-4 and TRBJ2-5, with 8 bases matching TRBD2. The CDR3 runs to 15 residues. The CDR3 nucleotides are TGTGCCAGCAGTATAGCGGGGATTGAGGTAGAGACCCAGTACTTC. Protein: CASSIAGIEVETQYF.

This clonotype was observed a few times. CDR3 protein: CASSQTSGNSYNEQFF. The CDR3, as DNA: TGCGCCAGCAGCCAGACTAGCGGCAACTCCTACAATGAGCAGTTCTTC. The chain recombines TRBV5-1 with TRBJ2-1; 9 positions match TRBD2. Germline V lookup: CDR1 SGHRS, CDR2 YFSETQ. Trimming removed 4 bases from V and 0 bases from J; junction bases left unmatched: 5. The CDR3 loop spans 16 amino acids.

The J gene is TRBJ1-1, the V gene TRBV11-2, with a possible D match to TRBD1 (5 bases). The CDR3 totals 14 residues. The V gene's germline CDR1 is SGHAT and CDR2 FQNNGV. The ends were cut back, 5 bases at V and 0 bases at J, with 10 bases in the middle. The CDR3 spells CASSPGDVNTEAFF. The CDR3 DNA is TGTGCCAGCAGCCCCGGGGACGTGAACACTGAAGCTTTCTTT.

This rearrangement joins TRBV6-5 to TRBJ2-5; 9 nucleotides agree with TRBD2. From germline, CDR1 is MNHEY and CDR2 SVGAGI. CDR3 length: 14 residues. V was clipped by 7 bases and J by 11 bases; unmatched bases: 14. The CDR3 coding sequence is TGTGCCAGCATCGCCAGCGGGGGGAACAATGAGCAGTACTTC. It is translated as CASIASGGNNEQYF.

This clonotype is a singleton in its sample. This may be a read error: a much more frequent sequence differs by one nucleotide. The CDR3 protein is CSVVPGVYNEQYF. The CDR3 nucleotides are TGCAGCGTTGTACCGGGAGTCTACAATGAGCAGTACTTC. This sequence joins TRBV29-1 and TRBJ2-1, with D perhaps TRBD2 (6 bases). The DNA end lines up better with TRBJ2-7; the J call may be wrong. Germline V lookup: CDR1 SQVTM, CDR2 ANQGSEA. The CDR3 is 13 residues long.

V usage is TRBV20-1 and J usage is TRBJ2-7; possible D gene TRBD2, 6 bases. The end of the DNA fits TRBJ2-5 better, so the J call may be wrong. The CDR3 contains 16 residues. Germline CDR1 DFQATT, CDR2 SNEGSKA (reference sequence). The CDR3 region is CSARSPGSGDLETQYF. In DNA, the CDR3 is TGCAGTGCTAGATCACCTGGATCGGGAGATCTGGAGACCCAGTACTTC.